This TCR beta chain was sequenced during a study of regulatory T cells in long-lasting Graves disease. Study conclusions and caveats: When disease was persistent, TRBV28, TRBJ1-2 and TRBJ2-5 were the favored segments.

CDR3 length: 14 amino acids. V gave up 5 bases and J gave up 7 bases, with 15 bases separating them. Germline V gene lookup returns CDR1 DFQATT and CDR2 SNEGSKA (reference sequence). Building the TCR beta libraries relied on iRepertoire HTBI primers, and CDR3 regions underwent Arm-PCR. A single record per CDR3 protein comes from TCRdb applying MiXCR to the multiplex PCR reads. Of a few hundred thousand distinct CDR3 sequences in the sample, approximately 18% were seen once. Regarding time point: newly diagnosed GD, antithyroid drugs for less than 3 months. Generation of the TCR library employed RNA extracted from PBMCs. This clonotype was recorded at least ten times. What it binds is not known. These same data were also listed under a study on T cells in Graves' hyperthyroidism and ophthalmopathy.

Specimen: peripheral blood mononuclear cells (PBMCs), collected at new diagnosis, from a patient treated with antithyroid drugs. This clonotype originated in a woman aged 25 to 45 with Graves disease. The rearrangement joins TRBV20-1 to TRBJ1-6, with D maybe TRBD1 (6 bases). The CDR3 loop reads CSAQGGQPNSPLHF. CDR3 coding DNA: TGCAGTGCTCAGGGTGGACAGCCGAATTCACCCCTCCACTTT.